A selection of T cell receptor beta chains follows, all from one sample in a study of T cell responses to AZD1222 COVID-19 vaccine. TCRdb's copy holds only in-frame clones and misses some; the assay was immunoSEQ multiplex PCR. The repertoire has tens of thousands of clones, 65% to 90% of them found once; the top ten carry 10%. Source: peripheral blood, taken on day 0 of AZD1222 vaccination. The receptor set was obtained from an adult in good health. CDR3s include the opening cysteine and the closing phenylalanine or tryptophan. The order of the fields is D gene, J gene, clone size, V gene, CDR3 DNA, CDR3 protein. D genes are given only for firm matches. Some rows mark clone size as missing; the rest say once, few, many or name a class of expanded clone.

d_call: .; j_call: TRBJ2-4; clone_size: .; v_call: TRBV20-1; cdr3_nt: TGCAGTGCTGGATATAAAAACATTCAGTACTTC; cdr3_aa: CSAGYKNIQYF
d_call: .; j_call: TRBJ1-5; clone_size: .; v_call: TRBV27; cdr3_nt: TGTGCCAGCAGTTTAGGGAATAGCAATCAGCCCCAGCATTTT; cdr3_aa: CASSLGNSNQPQHF
d_call: TRBD1; j_call: TRBJ1-1; clone_size: .; v_call: TRBV19; cdr3_nt: TGTGCCAGTAGTGATGACAGGGACACTGAAGCTTTCTTT; cdr3_aa: CASSDDRDTEAFF
d_call: .; j_call: TRBJ1-1; clone_size: .; v_call: TRBV20-1; cdr3_nt: TGCAGTGCTTATACGAACACTGAAGCTTTCTTT; cdr3_aa: CSAYTNTEAFF
d_call: .; j_call: TRBJ1-6; clone_size: .; v_call: TRBV6-5; cdr3_nt: TGTGCCAGCAGTTACTCGACGGGACCCCTCCACTTT; cdr3_aa: CASSYSTGPLHF
d_call: TRBD1; j_call: TRBJ2-7; clone_size: .; v_call: TRBV5-1; cdr3_nt: TGCGCCAGCAGCTTATCCGGGACAGGAGGCTACGAGCAGTACTTC; cdr3_aa: CASSLSGTGGYEQYF
d_call: .; j_call: TRBJ1-2; clone_size: .; v_call: TRBV30; cdr3_nt: TGTGCCTGGAGTGTAGAACAGGGCAACTATGGCTACACCTTC; cdr3_aa: CAWSVEQGNYGYTF
d_call: TRBD1; j_call: TRBJ2-7; clone_size: .; v_call: TRBV6-1; cdr3_nt: TGTGCCAGCAGTGAAGGGACAGGTTTCTATGAGCAGTACTTC; cdr3_aa: CASSEGTGFYEQYF
d_call: .; j_call: TRBJ2-5; clone_size: .; v_call: TRBV14; cdr3_nt: TGTGCCAGCAGCCAAGATTGGGGTATCCAAGAGACCCAGTACTTC; cdr3_aa: CASSQDWGIQETQYF
d_call: .; j_call: TRBJ1-5; clone_size: .; v_call: TRBV30; cdr3_nt: TGTGCCTGGAGTAACCAGGGGTTCGAGCCCCAGCATTTT; cdr3_aa: CAWSNQGFEPQHF
d_call: .; j_call: TRBJ2-7; clone_size: .; v_call: TRBV3-1/TRBV3-2; cdr3_nt: TGTGCCAGCAGCCAAGGGGGTAGCAGTTCCTACGAGCAGTACTTC; cdr3_aa: CASSQGGSSSYEQYF
d_call: .; j_call: TRBJ1-4; clone_size: .; v_call: TRBV6-6; cdr3_nt: TGTGCCAGCAGTTACTTGGACGAAAAACTGTTTTTT; cdr3_aa: CASSYLDEKLFF
d_call: .; j_call: TRBJ1-3; clone_size: .; v_call: TRBV7-2; cdr3_nt: TGTGCCAGCAGCTTAAATTCGGGAGTTTGGGACACCATATATTTT; cdr3_aa: CASSLNSGVWDTIYF
d_call: .; j_call: TRBJ1-2; clone_size: few; v_call: TRBV7-6; cdr3_nt: TGTGCCAGCAGCTCTTCCGGGACGGCCTTTGTTGGCTACACCTTC; cdr3_aa: CASSSSGTAFVGYTF
d_call: TRBD1; j_call: TRBJ2-7; clone_size: .; v_call: TRBV3-1/TRBV3-2; cdr3_nt: TGTGCCAGCAGCCTCATGGGGACAGAGAACGAGCAGTACTTC; cdr3_aa: CASSLMGTENEQYF
d_call: TRBD2; j_call: TRBJ2-3; clone_size: .; v_call: TRBV28; cdr3_nt: TGTGCCAGCAGTTCTCACCGGACTAGCGGCACAGATACGCAGTATTTT; cdr3_aa: CASSSHRTSGTDTQYF